This TCR beta chain is from a study of control samples from healthy donors and cancer patients. The method was immunoSEQ multiplex PCR; TCRdb's version includes in-frame clones alone and lacks a portion of them. The data show over 50,000 clones, with around 80% seen just once and 10% held by the top ten. The sequence came from a man between 70 and 80 years old in good health. The sequenced sample was blood.

The CDR3 reads CASSYSTIRDYEQYF. In DNA form, the CDR3 reads TGCGCCAGCAGCTATTCCACAATACGGGACTACGAGCAGTACTTC. The chain couples TRBV5-1 to TRBJ2-7; TRBD2 might be the D (5 bases). Germline V gene lookup returns CDR1 SGHRS and CDR2 YFSETQ. Between the trimmed V and J ends, which lost 3 bases and 3 bases, there was a span of 16 bases. There are 15 residues in the CDR3.